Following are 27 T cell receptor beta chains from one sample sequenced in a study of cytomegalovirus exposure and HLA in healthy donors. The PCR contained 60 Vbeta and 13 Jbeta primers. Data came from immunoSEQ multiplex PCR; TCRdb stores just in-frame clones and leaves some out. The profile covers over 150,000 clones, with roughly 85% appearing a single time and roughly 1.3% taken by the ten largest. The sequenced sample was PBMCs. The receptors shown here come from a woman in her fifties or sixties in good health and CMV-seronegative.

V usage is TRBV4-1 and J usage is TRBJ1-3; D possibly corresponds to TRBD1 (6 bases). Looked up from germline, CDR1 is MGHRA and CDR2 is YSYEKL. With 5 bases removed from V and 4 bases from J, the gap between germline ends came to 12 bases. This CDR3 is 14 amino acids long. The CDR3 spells CASSAQGHGNTIYF. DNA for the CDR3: TGCGCCAGCAGCGCACAGGGTCACGGAAACACCATATATTTT.

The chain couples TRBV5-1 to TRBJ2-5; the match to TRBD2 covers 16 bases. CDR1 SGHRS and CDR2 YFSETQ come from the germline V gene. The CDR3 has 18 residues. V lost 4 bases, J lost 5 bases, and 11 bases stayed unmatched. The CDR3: CASSLTGTSGRAQETQYF. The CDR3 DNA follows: TGCGCCAGCAGCCTCACCGGGACTAGCGGGAGGGCCCAGGAGACCCAGTACTTC.

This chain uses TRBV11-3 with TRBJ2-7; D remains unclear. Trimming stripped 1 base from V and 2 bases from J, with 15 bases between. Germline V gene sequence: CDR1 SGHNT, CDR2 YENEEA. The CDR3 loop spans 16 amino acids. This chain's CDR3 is CASSLVPAGATYEQYF. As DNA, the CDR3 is TGTGCCAGCAGCTTAGTTCCCGCAGGCGCAACCTACGAGCAGTACTTC.

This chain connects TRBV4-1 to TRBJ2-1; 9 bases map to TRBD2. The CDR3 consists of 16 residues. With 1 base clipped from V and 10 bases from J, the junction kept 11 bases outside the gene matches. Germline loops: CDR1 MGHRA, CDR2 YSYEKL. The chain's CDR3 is CASSQAVAGGHGEQFF. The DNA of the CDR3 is TGCGCCAGCAGCCAAGCTGTGGCGGGGGGGCATGGAGAGCAGTTCTTC.

CDR3 in amino acids: CSASEQEVAFF. CDR3 nucleotide sequence: TGCAGTGCTAGTGAACAGGAAGTAGCTTTCTTT. The chain is built from TRBV20-1 and TRBJ1-1, with D maybe TRBD1 (5 bases). Trimming removed 3 bases from V and 10 bases from J, with 12 bases in between. This CDR3 is built from 11 residues. Germline CDR1 is DFQATT and CDR2 is SNEGSKA (reference sequence).

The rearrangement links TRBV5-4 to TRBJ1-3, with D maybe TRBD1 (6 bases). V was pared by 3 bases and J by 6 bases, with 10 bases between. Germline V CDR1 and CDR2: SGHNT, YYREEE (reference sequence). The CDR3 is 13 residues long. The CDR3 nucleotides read TGTGCCAGCAGCTCGGACAGCCTAAACACCATATATTTT. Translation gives CASSSDSLNTIYF.

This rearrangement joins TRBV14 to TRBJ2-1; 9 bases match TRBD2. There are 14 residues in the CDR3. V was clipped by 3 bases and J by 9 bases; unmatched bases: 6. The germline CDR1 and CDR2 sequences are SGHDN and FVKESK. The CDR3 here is CASSHPGLATEQFF. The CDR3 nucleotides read TGTGCCAGCAGCCACCCGGGACTAGCTACTGAGCAGTTCTTC.

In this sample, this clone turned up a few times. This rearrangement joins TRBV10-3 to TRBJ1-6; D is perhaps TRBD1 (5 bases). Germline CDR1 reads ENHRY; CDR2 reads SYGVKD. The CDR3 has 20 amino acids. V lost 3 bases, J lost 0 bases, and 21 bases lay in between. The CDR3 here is CAISEPTGGSVSSYNSPLHF. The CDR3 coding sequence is TGTGCCATCAGTGAACCTACAGGCGGATCCGTCAGCTCCTATAATTCACCCCTCCACTTT.

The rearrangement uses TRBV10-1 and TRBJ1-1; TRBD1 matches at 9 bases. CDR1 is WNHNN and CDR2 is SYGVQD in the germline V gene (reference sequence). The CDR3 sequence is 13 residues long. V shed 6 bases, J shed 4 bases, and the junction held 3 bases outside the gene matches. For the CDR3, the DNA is TGCGCCAGCAGATCGACAGGGGGCACTGAAGCTTTCTTT. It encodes CASRSTGGTEAFF.

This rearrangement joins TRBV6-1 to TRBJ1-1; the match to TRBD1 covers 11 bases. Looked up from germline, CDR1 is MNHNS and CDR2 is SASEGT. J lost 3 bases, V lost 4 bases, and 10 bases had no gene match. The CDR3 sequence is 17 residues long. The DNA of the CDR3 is TGTGCCAGCAGTGGCCGGACAGGGGGCGTCCGGTACACTGAAGCTTTCTTT. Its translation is CASSGRTGGVRYTEAFF.

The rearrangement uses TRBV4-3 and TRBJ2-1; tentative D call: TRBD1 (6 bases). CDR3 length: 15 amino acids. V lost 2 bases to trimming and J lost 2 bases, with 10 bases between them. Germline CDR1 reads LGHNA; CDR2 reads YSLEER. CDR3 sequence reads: CASSQYRDPYNEQFF. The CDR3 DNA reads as TGCGCCAGCAGCCAATACAGGGACCCCTACAATGAGCAGTTCTTC.

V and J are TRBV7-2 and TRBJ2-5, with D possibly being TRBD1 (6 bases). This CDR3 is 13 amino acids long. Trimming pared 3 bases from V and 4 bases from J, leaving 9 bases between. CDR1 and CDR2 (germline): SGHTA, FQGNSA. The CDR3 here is CASSFRRGETQYF. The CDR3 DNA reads TGTGCCAGCAGCTTCCGCAGGGGAGAGACCCAGTACTTC.

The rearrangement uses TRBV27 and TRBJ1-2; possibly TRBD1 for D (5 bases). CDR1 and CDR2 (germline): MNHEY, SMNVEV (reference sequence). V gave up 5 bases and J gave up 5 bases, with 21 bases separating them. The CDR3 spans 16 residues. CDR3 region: CASSIRQYAAAYGYTF. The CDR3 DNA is TGTGCCAGCAGTATCAGACAGTACGCTGCGGCTTATGGCTACACCTTC.

CDR3 protein: CASGFRQGASQPQHF. CDR3 bases: TGTGCCAGCGGGTTCCGGCAGGGGGCGAGTCAGCCCCAGCATTTT. V usage is TRBV6-1 and J usage is TRBJ1-5, with TRBD1 matching over 8 bases. The V gene end was trimmed by 8 bases and the J gene end by 6 bases; junction bases not matched to a gene: 12. Germline CDR1 reads MNHNS; CDR2 reads SASEGT. CDR3 length: 15 amino acids.

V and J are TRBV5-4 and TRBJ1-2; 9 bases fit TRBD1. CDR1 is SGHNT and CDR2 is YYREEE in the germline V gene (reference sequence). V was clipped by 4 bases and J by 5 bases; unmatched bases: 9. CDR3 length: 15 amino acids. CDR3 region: CASSSGTGSNYGYTF. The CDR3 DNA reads TGTGCCAGCAGCAGCGGGACAGGGTCGAATTATGGCTACACCTTC.

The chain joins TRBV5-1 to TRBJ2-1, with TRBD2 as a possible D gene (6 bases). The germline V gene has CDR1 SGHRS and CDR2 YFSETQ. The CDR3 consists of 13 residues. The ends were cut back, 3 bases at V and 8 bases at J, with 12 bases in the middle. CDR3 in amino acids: CASSSDYNHEQFF. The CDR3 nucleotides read TGCGCCAGCAGCTCGGACTATAATCATGAGCAGTTCTTC.

In DNA, the CDR3 is TGTGCCAGCAGAGCCTCGGTCACCATAGATGAAAAACTGTTTTTT. It codes for CASRASVTIDEKLFF. The J gene is TRBJ1-4, the V gene TRBV9; D gene uncertain. Germline loops: CDR1 SGDLS, CDR2 YYNGEE. V was cut by 5 bases and J by 6 bases, with 17 bases left in between. The CDR3 loop spans 15 amino acids. Combining the CDR3 with reference TRBV9 and TRBJ1-4 gives the whole variable domain DSGVTQTPKHLITATGQRVTLRCSPRSGDLSVYWYQQSLDQGLQFLIQYYNGEERAKGNILERFSAQQFPDLHSELNLSSLELGDSALYFCASRASVTIDEKLFFGSGTQLSVL.

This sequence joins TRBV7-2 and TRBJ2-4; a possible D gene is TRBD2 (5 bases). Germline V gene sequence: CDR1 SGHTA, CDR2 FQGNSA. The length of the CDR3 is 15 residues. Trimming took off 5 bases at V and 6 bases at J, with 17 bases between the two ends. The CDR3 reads CASSPKRNRGNIQYF. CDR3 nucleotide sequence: TGTGCCAGCAGCCCAAAGAGAAACCGGGGAAACATTCAGTACTTC.

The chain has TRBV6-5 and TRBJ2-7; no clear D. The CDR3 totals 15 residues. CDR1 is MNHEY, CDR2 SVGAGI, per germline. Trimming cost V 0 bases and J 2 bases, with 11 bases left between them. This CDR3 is CASSYSRSKAYEQYF. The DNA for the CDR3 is TGTGCCAGCAGTTACTCAAGGAGTAAGGCCTACGAGCAGTACTTC.

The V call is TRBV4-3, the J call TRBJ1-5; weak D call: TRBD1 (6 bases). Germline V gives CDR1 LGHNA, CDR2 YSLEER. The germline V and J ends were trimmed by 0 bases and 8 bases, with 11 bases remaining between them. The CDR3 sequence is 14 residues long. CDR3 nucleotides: TGCGCCAGCAGCCAAGAACAGGGCTGGGAGCCCCAGCATTTT. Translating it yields CASSQEQGWEPQHF.

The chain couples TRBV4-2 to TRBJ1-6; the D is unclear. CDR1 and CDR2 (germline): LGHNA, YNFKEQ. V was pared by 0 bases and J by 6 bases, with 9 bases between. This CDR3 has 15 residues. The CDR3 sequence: CASSQDRRSNSPLHF. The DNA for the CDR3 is TGTGCCAGCAGCCAAGATCGGAGGTCTAATTCACCCCTCCACTTT.

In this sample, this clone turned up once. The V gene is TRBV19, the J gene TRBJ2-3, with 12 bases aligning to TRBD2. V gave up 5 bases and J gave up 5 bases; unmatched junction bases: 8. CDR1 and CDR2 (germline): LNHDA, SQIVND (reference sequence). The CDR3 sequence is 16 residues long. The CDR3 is CASSRRLAGEGDTQYF. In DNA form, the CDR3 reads TGTGCCAGTAGTCGACGACTAGCGGGGGAAGGAGATACGCAGTATTTT.

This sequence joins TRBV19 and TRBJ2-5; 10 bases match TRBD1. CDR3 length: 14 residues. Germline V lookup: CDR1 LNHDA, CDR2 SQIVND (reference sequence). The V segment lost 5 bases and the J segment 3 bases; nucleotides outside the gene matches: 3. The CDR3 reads CASSPGTGEETQYF. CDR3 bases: TGTGCCAGTAGTCCCGGGACAGGGGAAGAGACCCAGTACTTC.

CDR3 amino acids: CASSISTGDYGYTF. CDR3 DNA sequence: TGTGCCAGTAGTATTTCGACAGGGGACTATGGCTACACCTTC. The rearrangement links TRBV19 to TRBJ1-2; 8 nucleotides line up with TRBD1. The germline gives CDR1 LNHDA, CDR2 SQIVND (reference sequence). The CDR3 consists of 14 residues. Trimming at V came to 3 bases and at J to 3 bases, leaving 3 bases not matched to a gene.

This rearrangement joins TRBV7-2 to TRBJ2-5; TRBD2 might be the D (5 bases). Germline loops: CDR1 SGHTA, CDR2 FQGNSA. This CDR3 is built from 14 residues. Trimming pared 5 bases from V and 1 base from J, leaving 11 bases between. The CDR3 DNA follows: TGTGCCAGCAGCCGCCAGCGGTCCCAAGAGACCCAGTACTTC. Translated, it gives CASSRQRSQETQYF.

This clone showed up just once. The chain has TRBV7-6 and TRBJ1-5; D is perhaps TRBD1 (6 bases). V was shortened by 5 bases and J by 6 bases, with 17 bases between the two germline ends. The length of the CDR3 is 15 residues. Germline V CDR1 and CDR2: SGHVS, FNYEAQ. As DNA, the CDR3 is TGTGCCAGCAGCGAGACAGGTAAAGGGGCTCAGCCCCAGCATTTT. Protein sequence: CASSETGKGAQPQHF.

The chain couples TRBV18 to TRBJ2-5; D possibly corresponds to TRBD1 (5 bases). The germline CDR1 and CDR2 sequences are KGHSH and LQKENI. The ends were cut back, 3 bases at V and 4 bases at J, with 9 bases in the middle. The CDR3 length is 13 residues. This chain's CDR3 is CASSPAGRETQYF. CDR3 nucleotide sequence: TGTGCCAGCTCACCGGCAGGGCGAGAGACCCAGTACTTC.